The rows below give T cell receptor beta chains drawn from one sample of a study of T cells in Graves' hyperthyroidism and ophthalmopathy. TCRdb re-called the multiplex PCR reads with MiXCR, one entry per CDR3 protein. The data show 480,000 or so distinct CDR3 sequences, around 50% seen once. The sample was peripheral blood or thyroid tissue (not recorded which). These receptors came from an adult woman with Graves' disease, either hyperthyroidism or ophthalmopathy (not recorded which). The CDR3 runs from the conserved cysteine through the conserved F or W. The D gene is left open where the match is weak. Rows give clone size only sometimes, using once, few, many, or a class for an expanded clone.

d_gene: -; abundance: -; v_gene: TRBV27; len: 15; j_gene: TRBJ1-1; CDR3aa: CASSSSRGGNTEAFF; CDR3nt: TGTGCCAGCAGTTCCTCCCGTGGTGGGAACACTGAAGCTTTCTTT
d_gene: -; abundance: few; v_gene: TRBV29-1; len: 13; j_gene: TRBJ2-6; CDR3aa: CSVGQSGANVLTF; CDR3nt: TGCAGCGTTGGACAGTCTGGGGCCAACGTCCTGACTTTC
d_gene: TRBD2; abundance: few; v_gene: TRBV10-3; len: 15; j_gene: TRBJ2-3; CDR3aa: CATARSGSGADTQYF; CDR3nt: TGTGCCACCGCCCGTAGCGGGAGTGGAGCAGATACGCAGTATTTT
d_gene: -; abundance: -; v_gene: TRBV13; len: 15; j_gene: TRBJ1-5; CDR3aa: CASSFRGADNQPQHF; CDR3nt: TGTGCCAGCAGCTTTCGGGGGGCGGATAATCAGCCCCAGCATTTT
d_gene: TRBD1; abundance: -; v_gene: TRBV7-2; len: 18; j_gene: TRBJ2-6; CDR3aa: CASSFRGQGLTGANVLTF; CDR3nt: TGTGCCAGCAGCTTTCGGGGACAGGGCCTCACCGGGGCCAACGTCCTGACTTTC
d_gene: TRBD1; abundance: many; v_gene: TRBV7-9; len: 14; j_gene: TRBJ1-4; CDR3aa: CASSSDRGHEKLFF; CDR3nt: TGTGCCAGCAGCTCGGACAGGGGGCACGAAAAACTGTTTTTT
d_gene: TRBD2; abundance: many; v_gene: TRBV2; len: 14; j_gene: TRBJ2-7; CDR3aa: CASSEWTSIHEQYF; CDR3nt: TGTGCCAGCAGTGAATGGACTAGCATCCACGAGCAGTACTTC
d_gene: TRBD2; abundance: few; v_gene: TRBV20-1; len: 14; j_gene: TRBJ2-5; CDR3aa: CSARGTSGRETQYF; CDR3nt: TGCAGTGCTAGAGGGACTAGCGGGAGAGAGACCCAGTACTTC
d_gene: TRBD2; abundance: many; v_gene: TRBV20-1; len: 16; j_gene: TRBJ2-5; CDR3aa: CSASVSGSGVGETQYF; CDR3nt: TGCAGTGCTAGTGTTAGCGGGAGTGGGGTAGGAGAGACCCAGTACTTC
d_gene: -; abundance: -; v_gene: TRBV4-1; len: 14; j_gene: TRBJ2-7; CDR3aa: CASSHWTVHGMQYF; CDR3nt: TGCGCCAGCAGCCACTGGACAGTTCATGGGATGCAGTACTTC
d_gene: -; abundance: many; v_gene: TRBV19; len: 16; j_gene: TRBJ1-5; CDR3aa: CASSIMLAGINQPQHF; CDR3nt: TGTGCCAGTAGTATAATGTTGGCGGGCATCAATCAGCCCCAGCATTTT
d_gene: -; abundance: -; v_gene: TRBV7-8; len: 12; j_gene: TRBJ1-2; CDR3aa: CASSLNQGGYTF; CDR3nt: TGTGCCAGCAGCTTAAACCAGGGGGGCTACACCTTC
d_gene: -; abundance: once; v_gene: TRBV10-3; len: 15; j_gene: TRBJ2-5; CDR3aa: CAISEVGARQETQYF; CDR3nt: TGTGCCATCAGTGAGGTGGGAGCGAGACAAGAGACCCAGTACTTC